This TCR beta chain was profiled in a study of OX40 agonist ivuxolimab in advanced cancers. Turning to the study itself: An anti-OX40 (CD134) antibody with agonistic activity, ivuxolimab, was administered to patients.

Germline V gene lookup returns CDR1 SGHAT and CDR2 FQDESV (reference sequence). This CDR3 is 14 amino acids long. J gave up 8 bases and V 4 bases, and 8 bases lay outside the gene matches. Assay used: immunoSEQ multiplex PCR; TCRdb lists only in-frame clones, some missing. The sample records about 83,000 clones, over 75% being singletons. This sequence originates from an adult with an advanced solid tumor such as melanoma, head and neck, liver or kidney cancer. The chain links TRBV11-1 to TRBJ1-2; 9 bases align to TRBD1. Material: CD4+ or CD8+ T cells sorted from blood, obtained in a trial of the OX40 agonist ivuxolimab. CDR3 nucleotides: TGTGCCAGCAGCTCCAGGGGACAGGGTAAAGGCTACACCTTC. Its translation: CASSSRGQGKGYTF.